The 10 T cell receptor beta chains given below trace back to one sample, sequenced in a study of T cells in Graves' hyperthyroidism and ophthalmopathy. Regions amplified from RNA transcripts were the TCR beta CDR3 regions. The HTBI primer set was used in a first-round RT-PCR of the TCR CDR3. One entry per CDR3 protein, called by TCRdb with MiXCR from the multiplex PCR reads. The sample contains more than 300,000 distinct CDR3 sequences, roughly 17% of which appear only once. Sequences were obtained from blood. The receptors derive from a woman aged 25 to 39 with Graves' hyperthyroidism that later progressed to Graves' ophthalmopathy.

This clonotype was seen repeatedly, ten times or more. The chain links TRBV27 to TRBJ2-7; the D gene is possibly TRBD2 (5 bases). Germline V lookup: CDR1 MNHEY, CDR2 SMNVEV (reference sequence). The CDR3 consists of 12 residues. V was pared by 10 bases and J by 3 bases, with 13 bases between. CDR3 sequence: CATGSEVYEQYF. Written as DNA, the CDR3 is TGTGCCACCGGATCGGAGGTCTACGAGCAGTACTTC.

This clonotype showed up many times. The CDR3 nucleotides are TGTGCCACCCGGGAAGGGGTGGGACCCCTCCACTTT. Translating it yields CATREGVGPLHF. The chain uses TRBV2 and TRBJ1-6, with a possible D match to TRBD1 (5 bases). Germline CDR1 and CDR2: SNHLY and FYNNEI. The CDR3 length is 12 residues. V lost 10 bases to trimming and J lost 12 bases, with 16 bases between them.

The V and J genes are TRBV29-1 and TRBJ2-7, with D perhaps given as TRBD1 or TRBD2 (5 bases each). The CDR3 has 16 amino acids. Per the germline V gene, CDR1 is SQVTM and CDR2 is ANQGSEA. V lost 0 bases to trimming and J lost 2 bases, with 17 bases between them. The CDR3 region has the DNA TGCAGCGTTGAAGATGGGGTCCGGGGCCTTCCCTACGAGCAGTACTTC. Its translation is CSVEDGVRGLPYEQYF.

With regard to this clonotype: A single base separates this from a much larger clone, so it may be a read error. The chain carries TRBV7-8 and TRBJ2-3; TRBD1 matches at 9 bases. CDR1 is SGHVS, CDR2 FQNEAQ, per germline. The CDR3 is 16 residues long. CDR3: CVSSLAPGQGTDTQYF. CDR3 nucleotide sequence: TGTGTCAGCAGCTTAGCGCCGGGACAGGGCACGGATACGCAGTATTTT.

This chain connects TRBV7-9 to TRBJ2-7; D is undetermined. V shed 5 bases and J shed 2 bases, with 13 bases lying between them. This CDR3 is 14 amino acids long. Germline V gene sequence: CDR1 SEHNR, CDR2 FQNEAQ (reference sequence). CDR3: CASSPPRRTYEQYF. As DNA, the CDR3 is TGTGCCAGCAGCCCCCCGCGGCGCACCTACGAGCAGTACTTC.

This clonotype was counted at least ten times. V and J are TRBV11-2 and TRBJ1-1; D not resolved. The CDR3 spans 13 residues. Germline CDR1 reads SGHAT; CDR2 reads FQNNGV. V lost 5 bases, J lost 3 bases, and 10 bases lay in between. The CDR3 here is CASSRSGHTEAFF. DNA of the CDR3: TGTGCCAGCAGCCGGAGTGGGCACACTGAAGCTTTCTTT.

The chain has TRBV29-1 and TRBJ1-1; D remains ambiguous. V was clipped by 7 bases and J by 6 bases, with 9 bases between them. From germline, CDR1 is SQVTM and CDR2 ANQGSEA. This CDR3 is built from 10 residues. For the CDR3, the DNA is TGCAGCGCCATGGAGGCTGAAGCTTTCTTT. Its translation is CSAMEAEAFF.

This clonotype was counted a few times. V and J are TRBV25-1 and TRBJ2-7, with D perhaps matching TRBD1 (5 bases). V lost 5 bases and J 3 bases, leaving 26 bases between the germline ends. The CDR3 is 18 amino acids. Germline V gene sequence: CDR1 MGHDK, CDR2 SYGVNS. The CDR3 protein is CASSSQSYYNLQGYEQYF. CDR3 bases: TGTGCCAGCAGTTCACAATCATACTATAACCTCCAGGGCTACGAGCAGTACTTC.

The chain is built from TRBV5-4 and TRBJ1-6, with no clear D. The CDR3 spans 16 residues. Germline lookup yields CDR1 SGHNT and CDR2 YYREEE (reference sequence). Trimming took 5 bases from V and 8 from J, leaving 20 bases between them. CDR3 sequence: CASSPFSGRSDSPLHF. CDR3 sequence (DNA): TGTGCCAGCAGTCCGTTTTCGGGGAGGTCAGATTCACCCCTCCACTTT.

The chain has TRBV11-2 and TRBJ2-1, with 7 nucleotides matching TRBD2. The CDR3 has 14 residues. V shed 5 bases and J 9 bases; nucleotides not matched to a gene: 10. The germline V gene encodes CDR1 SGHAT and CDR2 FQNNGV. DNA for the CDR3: TGTGCCAGCAGCCCCGGGGACTACGGCTCTGAGCAGTTCTTC. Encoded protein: CASSPGDYGSEQFF.